Listed below are T cell receptor beta chains from one sample, sequenced in a study of technical replicates of blood from a few donors. Profiled with immunoSEQ multiplex PCR; TCRdb holds only in-frame clones, not every one. This sample has some 11,000 clones; 85% to 95% occur once, and the top ten carry under 7.5%. The sequencing input was PBMCs. These TCRs come from a human donor in good health. Both conserved end residues are part of each CDR3. Each record gives: J gene, V gene, D gene, clone size, CDR3 DNA, CDR3 protein. The D gene is left open where the match is weak. Rows give clone size only sometimes, using once, few, many, or a class for an expanded clone.

>TRBJ2-1|TRBV19|TRBD2|-
TGTGCCAGTAGTTGGCCTAGCGGGAGGGCCCAGGGGTCCTACAATGAGCAGTTCTTC
CASSWPSGRAQGSYNEQFF
>TRBJ1-2|TRBV30|-|few
TGTGCCTGGAGTGGGGGCGCGGATGGCTACACCTTC
CAWSGGADGYTF
>TRBJ1-1|TRBV11-2|TRBD1|-
TGTGCCAGCAGCTTAGAGACAGGGATCACTGAAGCTTTCTTT
CASSLETGITEAFF
>TRBJ2-7|TRBV10-1|TRBD2|-
TGCGCCAGCAGTGAGTCACCTGGGGGGGCCTACGAGCAGTACTTC
CASSESPGGAYEQYF
>TRBJ2-7|TRBV5-8|-|once
TGTGCCAGCACCCCTCAAGGTTGGAGCTCCTACGAGCAGTACTTC
CASTPQGWSSYEQYF
>TRBJ1-4|TRBV25-1|-|-
TGTGCCAGCGGGGCATCTGCAACTAATGAAAAACTGTTTTTT
CASGASATNEKLFF
>TRBJ1-4|TRBV19|TRBD1|-
TGTGCCAGTACCCGGACAGGGGGGGATGAAAAACTGTTTTTT
CASTRTGGDEKLFF
>TRBJ1-5|TRBV18|-|-
TGTGCCAGCTCCCAAGACAGAGGAAATCAGCCCCAGCATTTT
CASSQDRGNQPQHF
>TRBJ2-7|TRBV6-5|TRBD2|-
TGTGCCAGCAGTGCACTAGCGGGAGAGGTCTACGAGCAGTACTTC
CASSALAGEVYEQYF
>TRBJ2-1|TRBV9|TRBD2|-
TGTGCCAGCAGCGTAGGACTAGCGGGAGCCTCCTACAATGAGCAGTTCTTC
CASSVGLAGASYNEQFF
>TRBJ2-3|TRBV11-2|TRBD2|-
TGTGCCAGCAGCGTACTAGCGGGAGGGTCCCCGCAGTATTTT
CASSVLAGGSPQYF
>TRBJ1-2|TRBV9|TRBD1|-
TGTGCCAGCAGCGGGAGTCGGGACAGCTACTATGGCTACACCTTC
CASSGSRDSYYGYTF
>TRBJ1-4|TRBV28|-|-
TGTGCCAGTCGGCGACTGATTAATGAAAAACTGTTTTTT
CASRRLINEKLFF
>TRBJ1-1|TRBV6-5|-|-
TGTGCCAGCAGCAGGGAAGGGTATGTCTACACTGAAGCTTTCTTT
CASSREGYVYTEAFF
>TRBJ2-3|TRBV9|TRBD2|-
TGTGCCAGCAGCTGGACTAGCGGTAGCACAGATACGCAGTATTTT
CASSWTSGSTDTQYF
>TRBJ1-1|TRBV20-1|-|-
TGCAGTGCACGACAGAACACTGAAGCTTTCTTT
CSARQNTEAFF
>TRBJ2-2|TRBV27|-|-
TGTGCCAGCAGTTCAAGCGAGCACACCGGGGAGCTGTTTTTT
CASSSSEHTGELFF
>TRBJ2-7|TRBV19|TRBD2|-
TGTGCCTCGCAAGGGGCGGGAGGATCTTACGAGCAGTACTTC
CASQGAGGSYEQYF
>TRBJ1-1|TRBV19|-|-
TGTGCCAGTAGTATCCTAGGGGGAAACACTGAAGCTTTCTTT
CASSILGGNTEAFF
>TRBJ2-2|TRBV10-3|TRBD2|-
TGTGCCATCAAGCAGGGCTCCGGTGGTAGCGGGAGGGGGTCCGGGGAGCTGTTTTTT
CAIKQGSGGSGRGSGELFF
>TRBJ2-7|TRBV11-3|TRBD2|-
TGTGCCAGCAGCTTAGAGGCTAGCGGGAGTTACGAGCAGTACTTC
CASSLEASGSYEQYF
>TRBJ2-7|TRBV2|-|-
TGTGCCAGCAGTGAAGCGAGGGGGTATGGGGGTCGCAGAGTGGGGCAGTACTTC
CASSEARGYGGRRVGQYF
>TRBJ1-3|TRBV30|-|-
TGTGCCTGGAAACAGCCTGGAAACACCATATATTTT
CAWKQPGNTIYF
>TRBJ1-2|TRBV18|-|-
TGTGCCAGCTCCTCGGAAGGGGATAGCTATGGCTACACCTTC
CASSSEGDSYGYTF
>TRBJ1-2|TRBV5-4|-|few
TGTGCCAGCAGCCCAGGGTCCGACCCCTATGGCTACACCTTC
CASSPGSDPYGYTF
>TRBJ2-5|TRBV7-8|-|-
TGTGCCAGCAGCTTAGTTCTGGGACTTCCGTACCAAGAGACCCAGTACTTC
CASSLVLGLPYQETQYF
>TRBJ2-2|TRBV5-1|TRBD1|-
TGCGCCAGCAGCTTGGGGACAGGGCACACCGGGGAGCTGTTTTTT
CASSLGTGHTGELFF
>TRBJ2-5|TRBV7-7|-|-
TGTGCCAGCAGCTTAAGGGCCGGGGGTCAGACCCAGTACTTC
CASSLRAGGQTQYF
>TRBJ2-5|TRBV7-9|-|-
TGTGCCAGCAGCCCCCGGTGGGGGGTTCTCCAAGAGACCCAGTACTTC
CASSPRWGVLQETQYF
>TRBJ2-7|TRBV4-1|TRBD2|-
TGCGCCAGCAGCCATCTCACCGGGACTAGCGAGACCTACGAGCAGTACTTC
CASSHLTGTSETYEQYF
>TRBJ1-1|TRBV2|TRBD1|-
TGTGCCAGCAGCGCACAGGGGTGGGACACTGAAGCTTTCTTT
CASSAQGWDTEAFF
>TRBJ2-3|TRBV28|TRBD2|-
TGTGCCAGCAGTGTAGCGGGAGGTAGCACAGATACGCAGTATTTT
CASSVAGGSTDTQYF
>TRBJ2-7|TRBV5-4|TRBD1|-
TGTGCCAGCAGCTTGGGGGGGACAGCTTACGAGCAGTACTTC
CASSLGGTAYEQYF
>TRBJ2-1|TRBV6-4|TRBD2|-
TGTGCCAGCCGAAGACTAGCGGGAGAGGGGGGCAATGAGCAGTTCTTC
CASRRLAGEGGNEQFF
>TRBJ2-1|TRBV30|-|-
TGTGCCTGGACTAAAGGACTCCTCTACAATGAGCAGTTCTTC
CAWTKGLLYNEQFF
>TRBJ1-1|TRBV5-6|TRBD1|once
TGTGCCAGCAGCTTGGTGGACAGGGATCTGAACACTGAAGCTTTCTTT
CASSLVDRDLNTEAFF
>TRBJ1-5|TRBV6-5|-|-
TGTGCCAGCAGCCGGGCGGGGGGGACCAATCAGCCCCAGCATTTT
CASSRAGGTNQPQHF
>TRBJ2-7|TRBV4-2|TRBD2|few
TGTGCCAGCAGCCAAGATGGTACTAGCGGGTTCTACGAGCAGTACTTC
CASSQDGTSGFYEQYF
>TRBJ2-5|TRBV2|TRBD2|-
TGTGCCAGCAAACTAGCGCTGATGGGAGAGACCCAGTACTTC
CASKLALMGETQYF
>TRBJ2-5|TRBV2|-|once
TGTGCCAGCAGTGAGGGAGGCCGGGAGACCCAGTACTTC
CASSEGGRETQYF
>TRBJ2-5|TRBV6-1|TRBD2|-
TGTGCCAGCAGTGCTGGACTAGCGGGAGGATCAGAGACCCAGTACTTC
CASSAGLAGGSETQYF
>TRBJ1-2|TRBV2|-|-
TGTGCCAGCTGCAGGGATCCTGGCTATGGCTACACCTTC
CASCRDPGYGYTF
>TRBJ2-7|TRBV19|-|-
TGTGCCAGTAGTATTATTGACAGAGCGCCCTACGAGCAGTACTTC
CASSIIDRAPYEQYF
>TRBJ1-2|TRBV7-8|-|once
TGTGCCAGCAGCTTAGGAACAGGGTCGGTTTATGGCTACACCTTC
CASSLGTGSVYGYTF